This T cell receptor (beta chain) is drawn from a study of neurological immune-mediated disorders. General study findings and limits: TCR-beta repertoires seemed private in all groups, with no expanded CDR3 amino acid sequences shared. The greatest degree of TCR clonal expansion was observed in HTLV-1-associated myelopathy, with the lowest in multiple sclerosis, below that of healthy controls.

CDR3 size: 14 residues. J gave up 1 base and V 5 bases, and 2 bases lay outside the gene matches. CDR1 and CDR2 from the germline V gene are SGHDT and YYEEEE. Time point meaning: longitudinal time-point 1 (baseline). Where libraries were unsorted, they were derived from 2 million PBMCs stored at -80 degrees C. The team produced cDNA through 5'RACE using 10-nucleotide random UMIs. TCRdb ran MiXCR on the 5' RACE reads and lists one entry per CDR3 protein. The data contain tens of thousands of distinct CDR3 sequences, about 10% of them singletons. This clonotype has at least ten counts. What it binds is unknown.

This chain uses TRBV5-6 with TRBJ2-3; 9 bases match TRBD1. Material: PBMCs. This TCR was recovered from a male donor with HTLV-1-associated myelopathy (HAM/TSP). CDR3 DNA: TGTGCCAGCAGTTGGACAGGGGGCACAGATACGCAGTATTTT. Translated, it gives CASSWTGGTDTQYF.